The clone carrying this T cell receptor beta chain was detected ten times or more. These data are taken from a study of Graves' ophthalmopathy and Graves' hyperthyroidism. Other autoimmune diseases, uncontrolled infections, pregnancy or lactation excluded patients from enrollment. The authors amplified TCR beta CDR3 regions, and they did so from RNA transcripts for repertoire sequencing. The workflow started with a first-round RT-PCR run with HTBI primers and then moved on to a second-round multiplex PCR. TCRdb re-called the multiplex PCR reads with MiXCR, one entry per CDR3 protein. In the table there are 1 million to 1.3 million distinct CDR3 sequences, approximately 35% of which are singletons. What was sequenced was peripheral blood or thyroid tissue (not recorded which). The origin of this receptor is an adult man with Graves' hyperthyroidism.

The CDR3 nucleotides are TGCGCCAGCAGCTTTGCACAGGGAGGATACGAGCAGTACTTC. Amino acid sequence: CASSFAQGGYEQYF. The chain carries TRBV5-1 and TRBJ2-7, with D perhaps matching TRBD1 or TRBD2 (6 bases each). Deletions cut 2 bases from V and 4 bases from J, with 13 bases between. The germline gives CDR1 SGHRS, CDR2 YFSETQ. The CDR3 spans 14 residues.